A selection of T cell receptor beta chains follows, all from one sample in a study of blood T cell repertoires in COVID-19. Sequencing was performed with immunoSEQ multiplex PCR; in TCRdb, only in-frame clones are kept and a portion is missing. The sample yields 150,000 to 200,000 clones, approximately 90% seen once. The sample taken for sequencing was peripheral blood. These receptors all come from a man in his sixties with active or convalescent COVID-19. Both conserved end residues are part of each CDR3. A D gene is named only where the DNA matches it firmly. Only part of the rows carry a size: once, few, many, or a class if the clone is expanded.

>TRBV5-1|TRBD1|TRBJ2-1|.
TGCGCCAGCAGCTTCCTATCCGGGACAGGGACGCTTGAGCAGTTCTTC
CASSFLSGTGTLEQFF
>TRBV19|TRBD2|TRBJ2-1|.
TGTGCCAGTAGAAGGACACCTAGCGGGGGGGCGAACAATGAGCAGTTCTTC
CASRRTPSGGANNEQFF
>TRBV9|.|TRBJ2-5|once
TGTGCCAGCAGCGTAGGGACAGCTCAAGAGACCCAGTACTTC
CASSVGTAQETQYF
>TRBV5-6|TRBD1|TRBJ2-7|once
TGTGCCAGCAGCCGACAGGGGTCCTACGAGCAGTACTTC
CASSRQGSYEQYF
>TRBV6-5|.|TRBJ1-5|.
TGTGCCAGCAGACCCCCGGGGGGGTTAAATCAGCCCCAGCATTTT
CASRPPGGLNQPQHF
>TRBV4-1|.|TRBJ2-5|.
TGCGCCAGCAGCCAGGACTTCTGGGCAACCCAGTACTTC
CASSQDFWATQYF
>TRBV5-4|.|TRBJ2-3|.
TGTGCCAGCAGCTCGGGGGGCGCAGATACGCAGTATTTT
CASSSGGADTQYF
>TRBV4-1|TRBD1|TRBJ1-4|.
TGCGCCAGCAGCCAAGTCTTGACGGGACAGGGGTGGGGTAATGAAAAACTGTTTTTT
CASSQVLTGQGWGNEKLFF
>TRBV9|.|TRBJ1-1|.
TGTGCCAGCAGCCCCGGGGGGCACGAGGGCGACACTGAAGCTTTCTTT
CASSPGGHEGDTEAFF
>TRBV27|.|TRBJ2-3|.
TGTGCCAGTGGGCTGGGCGGAGCGGTCACAGATACGCAGTATTTT
CASGLGGAVTDTQYF
>TRBV29-1|.|TRBJ2-6|.
TGCAGCGTTGAAGATTCGGGGGCTGGGGCCAACGTCCTGACTTTC
CSVEDSGAGANVLTF
>TRBV20-1|.|TRBJ2-7|.
TGCAGTGCTAGTTCTCGACAGTCACCCGTGAGGGAGCAGTACTTC
CSASSRQSPVREQYF
>TRBV5-1|TRBD2|TRBJ2-1|.
TGCGCCAGCAGCTCTCCTAGCGGGGTTCCTGGATTTTACAATGAGCAGTTCTTC
CASSSPSGVPGFYNEQFF
>TRBV23-1|.|TRBJ2-1|few
TGCGCCAGCAGTCAAAAACTAGGGCGTTATGAGCAGTTCTTC
CASSQKLGRYEQFF
>TRBV5-1|TRBD1|TRBJ1-1|few
TGCGCCAGCAGCCCAAATTCAGGGGGCACTGAAGCTTTCTTT
CASSPNSGGTEAFF
>TRBV7-2|TRBD2|TRBJ2-5|.
TGTGCCAGCAGCTTAGATAGCGGGGGTCAAAAGACCCAGTACTTC
CASSLDSGGQKTQYF
>TRBV9|TRBD2|TRBJ2-3|.
TGTGCCAGCAGCGTAGACGAAGCGGGGGGCACAGATACGCAGTATTTT
CASSVDEAGGTDTQYF
>TRBV9|TRBD1|TRBJ2-7|once
TGTGCCAGCAGCGTAGGGGACAGGCACGAGCAGTACTTC
CASSVGDRHEQYF